The 20 T cell receptor beta chains below all came from one sample that was sequenced in a study of a mutant IDH1 vaccine in newly diagnosed glioma. Measured with immunoSEQ multiplex PCR; TCRdb has only the in-frame clones, and not every one. This table holds roughly 120,000 clones, over 75% found once. For these receptors, no antigen is known. Time point indicated: week 11, during vaccination. A single vaccine dose contained 300 ug of mutant IDH1 20-mer peptide, and topical imiquimod was used with it. The sequenced sample was PBMCs, obtained from a glioma patient whose treatment included an IDH1 peptide vaccine. These receptors came from a man in his forties or fifties with glioma.

As DNA, the CDR3 is TGTGCCAGCAGCCGCCGACAGGTCGGCTCTGGAAACACCATATATTTT. It is translated as CASSRRQVGSGNTIYF. The chain is built from TRBV7-2 and TRBJ1-3; possible D gene TRBD1, 6 bases. The germline V gene has CDR1 SGHTA and CDR2 FQGNSA. The germline V and J ends were trimmed by 5 bases and 0 bases, with 14 bases remaining between them. This CDR3 contains 16 residues.

J is TRBJ1-4 and V is TRBV5-1, with 9 bases fitting TRBD1. The junction had 11 bases not matched to a gene; V was cut back by 3 bases and J by 8 bases. Germline V gives CDR1 SGHRS, CDR2 YFSETQ. There are 16 residues in the CDR3. In DNA, the CDR3 is TGCGCCAGCAGCTCCCTTGCGACAGGGGGTGGCGAAAAACTGTTTTTT. Encoded protein: CASSSLATGGGEKLFF.

The chain joins TRBV5-1 to TRBJ1-6; 7 nucleotides agree with TRBD1. Germline CDR1 SGHRS, CDR2 YFSETQ. V shed 0 bases, J shed 0 bases, and the junction held 15 bases outside the gene matches. The CDR3 loop spans 21 amino acids. In DNA form, the CDR3 reads TGCGCCAGCAGCTTGGGACCGGGACAGTCCAGTGTTAGCTCCTATAATTCACCCCTCCACTTT. Translation: CASSLGPGQSSVSSYNSPLHF.

The chain carries TRBV6-5 and TRBJ1-5; D is ambiguous. Between the trimmed V and J ends, which lost 1 base and 4 bases, there was a span of 5 bases. Germline CDR1 and CDR2: MNHEY and SVGAGI. This CDR3 comprises 13 residues. The CDR3 spells CASSYLMNQPQHF. The CDR3 DNA reads as TGTGCCAGCAGTTACTTAATGAATCAGCCCCAGCATTTT.

The CDR3 nucleotides read TGTGCCAGCAGCTTTGGGACGCTCTTAGGTGCAACTAATGAAAAACTGTTTTTT. Its translation: CASSFGTLLGATNEKLFF. The rearrangement uses TRBV5-5 and TRBJ1-4, with D possibly being TRBD1 (5 bases). Germline CDR1 reads SGHKS; CDR2 reads YYEKEE (reference sequence). Trimming took 2 bases from V and 0 from J, leaving 17 bases between them. This CDR3 is built from 18 residues.

This clone was observed a handful of times. The rearrangement uses TRBV29-1 and TRBJ2-3; TRBD1 might be the D (5 bases). From germline, CDR1 is SQVTM and CDR2 ANQGSEA. The CDR3 sequence is 14 residues long. With 4 bases removed from V and 7 bases from J, the gap between germline ends came to 18 bases. The CDR3 protein is CSVALGQVGNTQYF. The CDR3 DNA reads TGCAGCGTTGCCCTGGGGCAGGTCGGTAATACGCAGTATTTT.

This clone was seen a single time. This chain connects TRBV6-5 to TRBJ1-4; no firm D call. The CDR3 is 15 residues long. Looked up from germline, CDR1 is MNHEY and CDR2 is SVGAGI. The V end was cut by 0 bases, the J end by 2 bases, with 7 bases between. The CDR3 bases are TGTGCCAGCAGTTACTCGGGCACGACTAATGAAAAACTGTTTTTT. This sequence encodes CASSYSGTTNEKLFF.

This chain links TRBV5-6 with TRBJ2-1, with 8 bases that match TRBD1. Germline trimming cut 4 bases from V and 8 bases from J; bases unmatched to any gene: 8. The CDR3 spans 14 residues. Germline lookup yields CDR1 SGHDT and CDR2 YYEEEE. The CDR3 nucleotides read TGTGCCAGCAGCCTGGACAGGGTGGGTTATGAGCAGTTCTTC. It is translated as CASSLDRVGYEQFF.

V usage is TRBV5-6 and J usage is TRBJ2-7; D remains ambiguous. V was trimmed by 2 bases and J by 7 bases, leaving 16 bases between them. The germline CDR1 and CDR2 sequences are SGHDT and YYEEEE. The CDR3 spans 14 residues. The CDR3 region has the DNA TGTGCCAGCAGCTTTGGGCAGAAACTTTTGGAGCAGTACTTC. Translated, it gives CASSFGQKLLEQYF.

In this sample, this clone turned up a few times. The gene calls are TRBV18 and TRBJ1-1; no clear D gene. V was trimmed by 1 base and J by 3 bases, leaving 12 bases between them. Germline V CDR1 and CDR2: KGHSH, LQKENI. The CDR3 has 15 amino acids. The DNA for the CDR3 is TGTGCCAGCTCACCACGGTGGGAACTTGACACTGAAGCTTTCTTT. Translated, it gives CASSPRWELDTEAFF.

The gene calls are TRBV27 and TRBJ2-7, with D uncertain. CDR1 and CDR2 (germline): MNHEY, SMNVEV (reference sequence). Trimming pared 4 bases from V and 3 bases from J, leaving 10 bases between. This CDR3 is 13 amino acids long. In nucleotides, the CDR3 is TGTGCCAGCAGTTCTAGGGCTTACTACGAGCAGTACTTC. Translated: CASSSRAYYEQYF.

The chain has TRBV5-1 and TRBJ1-2; D unclear. CDR1 and CDR2 from the germline V gene are SGHRS and YFSETQ. The V end lost 4 bases, the J end lost 0 bases, and 10 bases lay between the germline ends. The CDR3 loop spans 14 amino acids. This CDR3 is CASSPYLANYGYTF. CDR3 DNA: TGCGCCAGCAGCCCCTACCTTGCTAACTATGGCTACACCTTC.

The rearrangement uses TRBV6-5 and TRBJ1-2, with 9 nucleotides matching TRBD1. With V trimmed by 0 bases and J by 5 bases, 7 bases remained unmatched. This CDR3 region has 16 residues. Germline CDR1 MNHEY, CDR2 SVGAGI. CDR3 sequence reads: CASSYSIRDREYGYTF. The CDR3 coding sequence is TGTGCCAGCAGTTACTCGATACGGGACAGGGAATATGGCTACACCTTC.

J is TRBJ1-2 and V is TRBV28, with D maybe TRBD1 (5 bases). Deletions cut 6 bases from V and 8 bases from J, with 13 bases between. Germline V gene lookup returns CDR1 MDHEN and CDR2 SYDVKM. The CDR3 spans 12 residues. DNA of the CDR3: TGTGCCAGCAGCTCTGGGACCAGGGGCTACACCTTC. This translates into CASSSGTRGYTF.

This clone was seen only once. The chain carries TRBV5-6 and TRBJ1-3; D ambiguous. V shed 0 bases and J shed 2 bases, with 6 bases lying between them. This CDR3 is built from 14 residues. Germline CDR1 SGHDT, CDR2 YYEEEE. CDR3 residues: CASSLVAAGNTIYF. CDR3 DNA sequence: TGTGCCAGCAGCTTGGTTGCTGCTGGAAACACCATATATTTT.

Comment on this clone: Compared with germline, one end of the junction differs, possibly owing to a read error. The gene calls are TRBV27 and TRBJ2-5, with D perhaps matching TRBD1 (5 bases). CDR3 length: 14 residues. Germline CDR1 reads MNHEY; CDR2 reads SMNVEV (reference sequence). CDR3 loop: CASSLPGLQGTQYF. DNA of the CDR3: TGTGCCAGCAGCCTACCAGGGCTTCAAGGGACCCAGTACTTC.

Only one count was recorded for this clone. V is TRBV27 and J is TRBJ2-7; weak D call: TRBD1 (6 bases). The CDR3 covers 14 residues. Germline values: CDR1 MNHEY, CDR2 SMNVEV (reference sequence). V lost 5 bases and J lost 3, with 14 bases in between. For the CDR3, the DNA is TGTGCCAGCAGTGTGTGGGGACAAAGCTACGAGCAGTACTTC. Its protein is CASSVWGQSYEQYF.

This clone was observed a handful of times. Germline and junction disagree at one end, which may indicate a read error. The chain employs TRBV20-1 and TRBJ1-1, with TRBD1 as a possible D gene (5 bases). The germline CDR1 and CDR2 sequences are DFQATT and SNEGSKA (reference sequence). There are 10 residues in the CDR3. CDR3 residues: CSARATGGIF. In nucleotides, the CDR3 is TGCAGTGCTAGAGCTACAGGAGGGATCTTT.

This clone was observed a single time. V is TRBV2 and J is TRBJ2-7, with a weak D call TRBD2 (6 bases). Trimming took off 1 base at V and 2 bases at J, with 12 bases between the two ends. The CDR3 consists of 15 residues. Per germline, CDR1 SNHLY and CDR2 FYNNEI. CDR3 region: CASSEGGVNPYEQYF. The CDR3 nucleotides read TGTGCCAGCAGTGAAGGCGGGGTAAACCCCTACGAGCAGTACTTC.

The rearrangement uses TRBV7-6 and TRBJ1-3, with a weak D call TRBD1 (5 bases). V was pared by 5 bases and J by 0 bases, with 14 bases between. CDR1 is SGHVS and CDR2 is FNYEAQ in the germline V gene. The CDR3 has 16 residues. DNA of the CDR3: TGTGCCAGCAGCGCAGGACACCTGAGCTCTGGAAACACCATATATTTT. This gives the protein CASSAGHLSSGNTIYF.